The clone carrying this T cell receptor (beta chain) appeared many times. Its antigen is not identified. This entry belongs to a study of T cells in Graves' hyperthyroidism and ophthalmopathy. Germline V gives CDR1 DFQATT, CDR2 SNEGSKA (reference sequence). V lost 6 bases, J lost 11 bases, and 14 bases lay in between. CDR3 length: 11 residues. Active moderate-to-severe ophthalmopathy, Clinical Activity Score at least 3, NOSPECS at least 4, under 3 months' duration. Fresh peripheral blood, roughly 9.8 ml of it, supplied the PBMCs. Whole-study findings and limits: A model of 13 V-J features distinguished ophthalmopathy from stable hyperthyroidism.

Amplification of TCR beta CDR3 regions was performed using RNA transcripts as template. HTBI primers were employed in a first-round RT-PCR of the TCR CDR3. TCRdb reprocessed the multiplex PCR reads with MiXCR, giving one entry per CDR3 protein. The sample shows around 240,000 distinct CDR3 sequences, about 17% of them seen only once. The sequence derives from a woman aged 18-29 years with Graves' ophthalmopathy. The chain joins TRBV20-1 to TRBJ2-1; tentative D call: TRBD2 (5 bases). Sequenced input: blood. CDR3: CSALRGPQQFF. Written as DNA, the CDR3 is TGCAGTGCCCTAAGAGGGCCCCAGCAGTTCTTC.